Listed below are T cell receptor beta chains from one sample, sequenced in a study of T cell responses to AZD1222 COVID-19 vaccine. The assay was immunoSEQ multiplex PCR, and TCRdb's table has in-frame clones only and misses some. The repertoire holds some 60,000 clones, 75% to 90% seen once, with 6.9% in the top ten. The starting material was peripheral blood, obtained 28 days after the second AZD1222 dose. These receptors came from an adult who received the AZD1222 COVID-19 vaccine. The conserved cysteine and the conserved F or W are not part of the CDR3 here. A D gene is named only where the DNA matches it firmly.

j_gene,v_gene,d_gene,CDR3aa
TRBJ2-5,TRBV7-2,TRBD1,ASSLVYRGRETQY
TRBJ1-2,TRBV18,.,ASSPSTVYGYT
TRBJ2-1,TRBV10-3,.,AIKGGNEQF
TRBJ1-1,TRBV9,TRBD1,ASSVGAGQENTEAF
TRBJ1-2,TRBV6-2/TRBV6-3,TRBD1,ASSLGQGLGYGYT
TRBJ2-3,TRBV6-2/TRBV6-3,.,ASSPHSGGGRDTQY
TRBJ2-3,TRBV7-3,TRBD2,ASSPRTSGSTDTQY
TRBJ2-2,TRBV11-1,.,ASSLWGTGELF
TRBJ1-2,TRBV5-1,TRBD1,ASRRTGGDYGYT
TRBJ2-2,TRBV9,.,ASSVDGGGTGELF
TRBJ2-3,TRBV7-2,TRBD2,ASSFVAGNTDTQY
TRBJ2-7,TRBV14,.,ASSQNSGLPYEQY
TRBJ1-2,TRBV6-6,.,ASTDIYGYT
TRBJ2-7,TRBV5-4,TRBD2,ASSPYSPGTSGIYEQY
TRBJ1-6,TRBV21-1,.,ASSKVRWGERLSYNSPLH
TRBJ2-1,TRBV19,TRBD2,ASRTGTSVYEQF
TRBJ1-1,TRBV3-1/TRBV3-2,TRBD1,ASSRPDRDTEAF
TRBJ2-7,TRBV7-2,.,ASSFGLEQY
TRBJ1-2,TRBV5-1,.,ASSGDRLYGYT
TRBJ2-7,TRBV5-4,.,ATLSGSYEQY
TRBJ1-2,TRBV28,.,ASSFRSSGKEGYT
TRBJ1-2,TRBV19,.,ASSMAASLYGYT
TRBJ2-7,TRBV24-1,.,ATSDNRGSEQY
TRBJ2-7,TRBV10-3,TRBD1,AISDSIGTGVIEQY
TRBJ2-7,TRBV29-1,.,SVEQGGYEQY
TRBJ2-2,TRBV9,.,ASSVGLADTGELF